Listed here are 11 T cell receptor beta chains from one sample, sequenced in a study of T cell repertoires in cytomegalovirus infection. Each CDR3 protein is one row after TCRdb ran MiXCR on the reads. Of 150,000 to 200,000 distinct CDR3 sequences in the sample, more than 15% were seen once. Material: CD8+ T cells from PBMCs. Receptors were obtained from a human donor in good health (CMV status not recorded). Some clones in this sample may be carry-over from other donors' samples.

In its sample, this clonotype was seen many times. V is TRBV7-2 and J is TRBJ1-3, with a weak D call TRBD1 (6 bases). Germline assignment: CDR1 SGHTA and CDR2 FQGNSA. CDR3 length: 16 amino acids. V lost 6 bases, J lost 2 bases, and 17 bases lay in between. The DNA for the CDR3 is TGTGCCAGCAGATCCCGTACAGGGCCTCCTGGAAACACCATATATTTT. Its protein is CASRSRTGPPGNTIYF.

This clonotype has only a few counts. The chain is built from TRBV7-2 and TRBJ2-5, with D unclear. The V and J ends lost 3 bases and 0 bases respectively, with 8 bases between them. The germline gives CDR1 SGHTA, CDR2 FQGNSA. CDR3 size: 14 residues. The CDR3 DNA is TGTGCCAGCAGCTTGGTGTGGGACCAAGAGACCCAGTACTTC. Its translation is CASSLVWDQETQYF.

This clonotype turned up a few times. This rearrangement joins TRBV7-2 to TRBJ1-1; D is unclear. The germline gives CDR1 SGHTA, CDR2 FQGNSA. The V and J ends lost 2 bases and 4 bases respectively, with 8 bases between them. The CDR3 has 13 residues. The CDR3 coding sequence is TGTGCCAGCAGCTTAAGTTTGCGCACTGAAGCTTTCTTT. This translates into CASSLSLRTEAFF.

This clonotype came up a few times. This chain connects TRBV7-9 to TRBJ2-7; 14 bases map to TRBD2. Germline loops: CDR1 SEHNR, CDR2 FQNEAQ (reference sequence). Trimming cost V 6 bases and J 4 bases; bases outside gene matches: 14. The CDR3 runs 18 residues. CDR3 loop: CASSHPIGLAGGGYEQYF. The CDR3 DNA is TGTGCCAGCAGTCACCCCATCGGACTAGCGGGAGGAGGGTACGAGCAGTACTTC.

This clonotype was counted a few times. This chain links TRBV10-3 with TRBJ2-7; D gene uncertain. The V and J ends lost 2 bases and 5 bases respectively, with 10 bases between them. Germline V lookup: CDR1 ENHRY, CDR2 SYGVKD. The length of the CDR3 is 13 residues. The CDR3 DNA sequence: TGTGCCATCAGTGAGGGATTTCGCAACGAGCAGTACTTC. As protein: CAISEGFRNEQYF.

In its sample, this clonotype was seen many times. The rearrangement uses TRBV7-2 and TRBJ1-1; no clear D gene. V shed 2 bases and J shed 4 bases, with 8 bases lying between them. CDR1 and CDR2 from the germline V gene are SGHTA and FQGNSA. The CDR3 loop spans 13 amino acids. CDR3 region: CASSLTTGTEAFF. The CDR3 coding sequence is TGTGCCAGCAGCTTAACAACGGGCACTGAAGCTTTCTTT. The variable domain in full, with the rest retrieved from reference TRBV7-2 and TRBJ1-1, is GAGVSQSPSNKVTEKGKDVELRCDPISGHTALYWYRQSLGQGLEFLIYFQGNSAPDKSGLPSDRFSAERTGGSVSTLTIQRTQQEDSAVYLCASSLTTGTEAFFGQGTRLTVV.

Ten or more counts support this clonotype. The chain has TRBV7-6 and TRBJ1-1; D gene unclear. V shed 5 bases and J shed 3 bases, with 25 bases lying between them. Germline lookup yields CDR1 SGHVS and CDR2 FNYEAQ. The CDR3 has 18 amino acids. The CDR3 sequence: CASSLGRLRSAEDTEAFF. The CDR3 region has the DNA TGTGCCAGCAGCCTAGGGCGTTTAAGAAGCGCGGAGGACACTGAAGCTTTCTTT.

This clonotype has a handful of counts. The V and J genes are TRBV7-2 and TRBJ1-2; 7 positions agree with TRBD1. This CDR3 spans 13 amino acids. The germline gives CDR1 SGHTA, CDR2 FQGNSA. Unmatched junction bases numbered 6, after V lost 3 bases and J lost 8 bases. CDR3 in DNA: TGTGCCAGCAGCTTCAGTACAGGGGAAGGCTACACCTTC. Translation gives CASSFSTGEGYTF. Using reference TRBV7-2 and TRBJ1-2 for the parts outside the CDR3, the full variable domain is GAGVSQSPSNKVTEKGKDVELRCDPISGHTALYWYRQSLGQGLEFLIYFQGNSAPDKSGLPSDRFSAERTGGSVSTLTIQRTQQEDSAVYLCASSFSTGEGYTFGSGTRLTVV.

The chain links TRBV28 to TRBJ2-7, with 9 bases identical to TRBD1. The CDR3 runs 15 residues. The germline V gene encodes CDR1 MDHEN and CDR2 SYDVKM. V shed 4 bases and J 4 bases; nucleotides not matched to a gene: 8. The CDR3 loop reads CASSSVRQGEYEQYF. In DNA, the CDR3 is TGTGCCAGCAGTTCCGTCAGACAGGGGGAATACGAGCAGTACTTC.

This chain joins TRBV28 and TRBJ1-4; D gene uncertain. With 6 bases removed from V and 3 bases from J, the gap between germline ends came to 14 bases. CDR1 and CDR2 from the germline V gene are MDHEN and SYDVKM. This CDR3 has 15 amino acids. The CDR3 nucleotides read TGTGCCAGCAGGCCCGGCGGGTGGTCTAATGAAAAACTGTTTTTT. It is translated as CASRPGGWSNEKLFF. Drawing the rest from reference TRBV28 and TRBJ1-4, the complete variable domain is DVKVTQSSRYLVKRTGEKVFLECVQDMDHENMFWYRQDPGLGLRLIYFSYDVKMKEKGDIPEGYSVSREKKERFSLILESASTNQTSMYLCASRPGGWSNEKLFFGSGTQLSVL.

This clonotype occurred many times. The gene calls are TRBV11-2 and TRBJ1-2, with D uncertain. Trimming cost V 3 bases and J 0 bases, with 5 bases left between them. The CDR3 is 13 residues long. Germline loops: CDR1 SGHAT, CDR2 FQNNGV. The CDR3 protein is CASSFFPNYGYTF. The DNA of the CDR3 is TGTGCCAGCAGCTTTTTCCCTAACTATGGCTACACCTTC.